Below are 29 T cell receptor beta chains sequenced from a single sample in a study of OX40 agonist ivuxolimab in advanced cancers. Using immunoSEQ multiplex PCR, the repertoire was profiled, and TCRdb retains in-frame clones only, with some absent. The sample comprises 40,000 to 45,000 clones, less than 95% of which are singletons, and about 15% rests with the top ten. The sample was CD4+ or CD8+ T cells sorted from blood, taken in a trial of the OX40 agonist ivuxolimab. The source is an adult with an advanced solid tumor such as melanoma, head and neck, liver or kidney cancer.

The chain uses TRBV7-9 and TRBJ2-3, with 7 bases aligning to TRBD1. The CDR3 has 12 amino acids. Trimming removed 9 bases from V and 4 bases from J; junction bases left unmatched: 4. CDR1 and CDR2 from the germline V gene are SEHNR and FQNEAQ (reference sequence). Here the CDR3 reads CASFQGADTQYF. The DNA for the CDR3 is TGTGCCAGTTTCCAGGGGGCAGATACGCAGTATTTT.

This chain links TRBV19 with TRBJ2-5; 7 nucleotides align to TRBD2. J gave up 5 bases and V 5 bases, and 14 bases lay outside the gene matches. Germline values: CDR1 LNHDA, CDR2 SQIVND (reference sequence). The length of the CDR3 is 16 residues. The CDR3 bases are TGTGCCAGTAGTCCGTGGACTAGAGCCCTCCAGGAGACCCAGTACTTC. It yields the protein CASSPWTRALQETQYF. Full variable domain (missing parts from reference TRBV19 and TRBJ2-5): DGGITQSPKYLFRKEGQNVTLSCEQNLNHDAMYWYRQDPGQGLRLIYYSQIVNDFQKGDIAEGYSVSREKKESFPLTVTSAQKNPTAFYLCASSPWTRALQETQYFGPGTRLLVL.

The CDR3 sequence is CASSHRSSGNTIYF. The CDR3 DNA sequence: TGTGCCAGCAGTCATAGAAGCTCTGGAAACACCATATATTTT. The V gene is TRBV6-6, the J gene TRBJ1-3; D not certain. The germline CDR1 and CDR2 sequences are MNHNY and SVGAGI (reference sequence). The length of the CDR3 is 14 residues. V lost 5 bases to trimming and J lost 0 bases, with 8 bases between them.

The chain combines TRBV6-1 with TRBJ2-2, with D hard to call. V dropped 10 bases and J dropped 8 bases, with 11 bases sitting between them. This CDR3 comprises 11 residues. Germline V CDR1 and CDR2: MNHNS, SASEGT. CDR3 sequence (DNA): TGTGCCATCCGACGTGCTGGGGAGCTGTTTTTT. It encodes CAIRRAGELFF.

The V and J genes are TRBV5-1 and TRBJ1-1; D possibly corresponds to TRBD1 (5 bases). Trimming pared 2 bases from V and 0 bases from J, leaving 8 bases between. The CDR3 contains 14 residues. In germline, CDR1 is SGHRS, CDR2 YFSETQ. This CDR3 is CASSFPGLNTEAFF. CDR3 coding DNA: TGCGCCAGCAGCTTTCCAGGGCTGAACACTGAAGCTTTCTTT.

The V and J genes are TRBV27 and TRBJ1-1, with D possibly matching TRBD1 (5 bases). In germline, CDR1 is MNHEY, CDR2 SMNVEV (reference sequence). Trimming took 10 bases from V and 7 from J, leaving 19 bases between them. The CDR3 is 13 amino acids. The CDR3 DNA reads TGTGCCACCTCCCACGGGGCGGGGAGTGAAGCTTTCTTT. It codes for CATSHGAGSEAFF.

The rearrangement links TRBV28 to TRBJ2-3; 11 nucleotides match TRBD2. The CDR3 is 16 residues long. Germline-derived CDR1 and CDR2 are MDHEN and SYDVKM. J lost 4 bases, V lost 2 bases, and 5 bases had no gene match. The CDR3 DNA follows: TGTGCCAGCAGTTTAGTAGCGGGAGGGCCGGCAGATACGCAGTATTTT. Amino acid sequence: CASSLVAGGPADTQYF.

V and J are TRBV7-6 and TRBJ1-1; D gene ambiguous. V was trimmed by 6 bases and J by 6 bases, leaving 8 bases between them. Germline-derived CDR1 and CDR2 are SGHVS and FNYEAQ. CDR3 size: 11 residues. The CDR3 nucleotides read TGTGCCAGCAGGGCCTTCGCTGAAGCTTTCTTT. It codes for CASRAFAEAFF.

The CDR3 coding sequence is TGTGCCAGCAGCTTGGCCAGCCAAGAGACCCAGTACTTC. Its translation: CASSLASQETQYF. V usage is TRBV5-6 and J usage is TRBJ2-5; D is undetermined. Germline V gives CDR1 SGHDT, CDR2 YYEEEE. CDR3 length: 13 amino acids. The V and J ends lost 0 bases and 1 base respectively, with 4 bases between them.

The chain recombines TRBV19 with TRBJ2-7; 8 bases map to TRBD2. In germline, CDR1 is LNHDA, CDR2 SQIVND (reference sequence). After removal of 7 bases from V and 2 bases from J, the junction contained 7 bases not matched to a gene. CDR3 length: 14 residues. DNA for the CDR3: TGTGCCAGTAAACTAGCGGAGACAACCTACGAGCAGTACTTC. Translated, it gives CASKLAETTYEQYF. The variable domain in full, with the rest retrieved from reference TRBV19 and TRBJ2-7, is DGGITQSPKYLFRKEGQNVTLSCEQNLNHDAMYWYRQDPGQGLRLIYYSQIVNDFQKGDIAEGYSVSREKKESFPLTVTSAQKNPTAFYLCASKLAETTYEQYFGPGTRLTVT.

The chain employs TRBV5-6 and TRBJ2-7; D remains unclear. This CDR3 has 16 amino acids. V gave up 3 bases and J gave up 3 bases, with 19 bases separating them. Germline V gene data show CDR1 as SGHDT and CDR2 as YYEEEE. The CDR3 bases are TGTGCCAGCAGCTCCCTGACCATTTACGTGGGCTACGAGCAGTACTTC. This gives the protein CASSSLTIYVGYEQYF.

The CDR3 DNA reads TGTGCCAGCAGTTACGTGCAGGGGGGTATCACAGATACGCAGTATTTT. Amino acid sequence: CASSYVQGGITDTQYF. This chain uses TRBV6-5 with TRBJ2-3, with TRBD1 as a possible D gene (7 bases). The CDR3 covers 16 residues. The germline V gene has CDR1 MNHEY and CDR2 SVGAGI. V was cut by 2 bases and J by 2 bases, with 14 bases left in between.

V is TRBV5-1 and J is TRBJ2-2; no clear D. This CDR3 comprises 13 residues. Germline CDR1 SGHRS, CDR2 YFSETQ. V was pared by 8 bases and J by 3 bases, with 11 bases between. CDR3 sequence (DNA): TGCGCCAGTCTCGAGCCCCACACCGGGGAGCTGTTTTTT. Translation: CASLEPHTGELFF.

The V call is TRBV9, the J call TRBJ1-5; D call uncertain. The germline CDR1 and CDR2 sequences are SGDLS and YYNGEE. This CDR3 has 15 residues. Trimming pared 4 bases from V and 7 bases from J, leaving 18 bases between. This chain's CDR3 is CASSPHGESGQPQHF. The CDR3 coding sequence is TGTGCCAGCAGCCCCCATGGGGAAAGTGGCCAGCCCCAGCATTTT.

V usage is TRBV4-1 and J usage is TRBJ1-5, with D possibly matching TRBD1 (5 bases). Trimming cost V 2 bases and J 6 bases, with 14 bases left between them. Germline V gene data show CDR1 as MGHRA and CDR2 as YSYEKL. The CDR3 length is 15 residues. CDR3 amino acids: CASSQTGGGSQPQHF. The CDR3 region has the DNA TGCGCCAGCAGCCAAACGGGTGGGGGTTCTCAGCCCCAGCATTTT.

This clone has only one observation. The CDR3 sequence is CASSQVGGRGGEQYF. DNA for the CDR3: TGCGCCAGCAGCCAAGTTGGGGGGAGAGGCGGCGAGCAGTACTTC. This chain uses TRBV4-1 with TRBJ2-7, with D perhaps matching TRBD2 (6 bases). Deletions cut 1 base from V and 6 bases from J, with 16 bases between. From germline, CDR1 is MGHRA and CDR2 YSYEKL. The CDR3 covers 15 residues.

The chain is built from TRBV19 and TRBJ2-7, with D maybe TRBD2 (6 bases). Trimming took off 9 bases at V and 4 bases at J, with 13 bases between the two ends. This CDR3 has 12 amino acids. Germline CDR1 and CDR2: LNHDA and SQIVND (reference sequence). The CDR3 spells CASNGGGYEQYF. Here the CDR3 DNA reads TGTGCCAGCAACGGTGGGGGGTACGAGCAGTACTTC.

The gene calls are TRBV27 and TRBJ2-7; D is unresolved. Between the trimmed V and J ends, which lost 2 bases and 0 bases, there was a span of 8 bases. The CDR3 loop spans 14 amino acids. Germline CDR1 and CDR2: MNHEY and SMNVEV (reference sequence). CDR3 sequence: CASSLDGYSYEQYF. The CDR3 DNA follows: TGTGCCAGCAGTTTAGACGGCTACTCCTACGAGCAGTACTTC.

The gene calls are TRBV7-2 and TRBJ2-7; TRBD1 might be the D (6 bases). The length of the CDR3 is 15 residues. V lost 1 base, J lost 3 bases, and 13 bases lay in between. Germline CDR1 reads SGHTA; CDR2 reads FQGNSA. The chain's CDR3 is CASSLGARGLYEQYF. The CDR3 DNA follows: TGTGCCAGCAGCTTAGGGGCCAGGGGCCTCTACGAGCAGTACTTC. The complete variable domain, with remaining parts taken from reference TRBV7-2 and TRBJ2-7, reads GAGVSQSPSNKVTEKGKDVELRCDPISGHTALYWYRQSLGQGLEFLIYFQGNSAPDKSGLPSDRFSAERTGGSVSTLTIQRTQQEDSAVYLCASSLGARGLYEQYFGPGTRLTVT.

The chain recombines TRBV19 with TRBJ1-2, with unresolved D. Germline V gene lookup returns CDR1 LNHDA and CDR2 SQIVND (reference sequence). V lost 5 bases to trimming and J lost 4 bases, with 5 bases between them. The CDR3 is 11 residues long. Written as DNA, the CDR3 is TGTGCCAGTAGTGTAGGCTATGGCTACACCTTC. Translation: CASSVGYGYTF.

This chain uses TRBV4-3 with TRBJ2-1; D might be TRBD2 (6 bases). The CDR3 totals 13 residues. V was shortened by 4 bases and J by 9 bases, with 13 bases between the two germline ends. CDR1 is LGHNA and CDR2 is YSLEER in the germline V gene. The CDR3 reads CASSLAEGGEQFF. The CDR3 DNA is TGCGCCAGCAGCCTAGCTGAGGGAGGTGAGCAGTTCTTC.

This chain joins TRBV6-6 and TRBJ1-3, with no clear D. This CDR3 region has 13 residues. Germline V gives CDR1 MNHNY, CDR2 SVGAGI (reference sequence). The V and J ends lost 6 bases and 0 bases respectively, with 6 bases between them. In DNA form, the CDR3 reads TGTGCCAGCAGCCCTTACTCTGGAAACACCATATATTTT. This translates into CASSPYSGNTIYF.

This clone came up a few times. The chain couples TRBV11-3 to TRBJ2-2, with D perhaps TRBD2 (6 bases). The germline V gene encodes CDR1 SGHNT and CDR2 YENEEA. This CDR3 comprises 17 residues. The V end lost 5 bases, the J end lost 1 base, and 17 bases lay between the germline ends. This chain's CDR3 is CASSPPALAENTGELFF. As DNA, the CDR3 is TGTGCCAGCAGCCCCCCCGCACTAGCTGAGAACACCGGGGAGCTGTTTTTT.

The V call is TRBV15, the J call TRBJ2-4; a possible D gene is TRBD1 (5 bases). Germline assignment: CDR1 LNHNV and CDR2 YYDKDF (reference sequence). With 0 bases removed from V and 10 bases from J, the gap between germline ends came to 13 bases. CDR3 length equals 14 residues. CDR3 residues: CATSREGLIRIQYF. The CDR3, as DNA: TGTGCCACCAGCAGAGAGGGGCTTATAAGGATTCAGTACTTC.

This chain links TRBV7-9 with TRBJ2-1, with 8 bases lining up with TRBD2. V gave up 6 bases and J gave up 0 bases; unmatched junction bases: 4. The CDR3 has 15 amino acids. CDR1 and CDR2 (germline): SEHNR, FQNEAQ (reference sequence). Here the CDR3 reads CASRTLAGSYNEQFF. The CDR3 DNA sequence: TGTGCCAGCAGAACCCTAGCGGGCTCCTACAATGAGCAGTTCTTC.

The chain joins TRBV10-3 to TRBJ2-5, with TRBD2 identical over 13 bases. CDR3 length: 16 residues. After removal of 2 bases from V and 5 bases from J, the junction contained 5 bases not matched to a gene. Germline-derived CDR1 and CDR2 are ENHRY and SYGVKD. CDR3 sequence: CAISEGLAGVGETQYF. For the CDR3, the DNA is TGTGCCATCAGTGAGGGACTAGCGGGAGTAGGGGAGACCCAGTACTTC.

The V and J genes are TRBV5-4 and TRBJ2-7, with TRBD1 as a possible D gene (6 bases). Germline loops: CDR1 SGHNT, CDR2 YYREEE (reference sequence). The CDR3 contains 14 residues. V dropped 0 bases and J dropped 4 bases, with 11 bases sitting between them. This CDR3 reads CASSLGGTMYEQYF. The CDR3 DNA reads as TGTGCCAGCAGCTTGGGGGGGACAATGTACGAGCAGTACTTC.

The chain employs TRBV7-9 and TRBJ2-7, with D tentatively TRBD1 or TRBD2 (5 bases each). The CDR3 consists of 13 residues. The germline V gene encodes CDR1 SEHNR and CDR2 FQNEAQ (reference sequence). V was trimmed by 4 bases and J by 2 bases, leaving 9 bases between them. CDR3 amino acids: CASSWDPTYEQYF. CDR3 DNA sequence: TGTGCCAGCAGCTGGGACCCAACCTACGAGCAGTACTTC.

This chain uses TRBV27 with TRBJ2-7; no clear D gene. The CDR3 length is 11 residues. V lost 0 bases and J 4 bases, leaving 1 base between the germline ends. Looked up from germline, CDR1 is MNHEY and CDR2 is SMNVEV (reference sequence). This CDR3 is CASSLSYEQYF. DNA of the CDR3: TGTGCCAGCAGTTTATCATACGAGCAGTACTTC.